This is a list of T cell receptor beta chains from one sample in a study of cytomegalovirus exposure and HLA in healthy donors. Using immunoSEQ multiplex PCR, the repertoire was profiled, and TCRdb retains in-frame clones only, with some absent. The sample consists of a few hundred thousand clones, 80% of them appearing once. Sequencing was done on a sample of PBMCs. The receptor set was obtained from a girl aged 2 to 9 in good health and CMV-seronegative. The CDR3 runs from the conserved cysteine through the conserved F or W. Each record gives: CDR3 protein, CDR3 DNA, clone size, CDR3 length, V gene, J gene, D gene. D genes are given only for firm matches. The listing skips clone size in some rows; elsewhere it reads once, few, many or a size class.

CASSYGGRETQYF	TGTGCCAGCAGTTACGGGGGGAGAGAGACCCAGTACTTC	few	13	TRBV6-6	TRBJ2-5	NA
CASSLELGLTTYNEQFF	TGTGCCAGCAGCTTAGAGTTGGGACTTACAACCTACAATGAGCAGTTCTTC	NA	17	TRBV7-8	TRBJ2-1	NA
CASSLGAGGPGYEQYF	TGTGCCAGCAGCTTAGGAGCGGGAGGGCCGGGGTACGAGCAGTACTTC	NA	16	TRBV7-6	TRBJ2-7	TRBD2
CASSLGGVLQGDHGYTF	TGTGCCAGCAGCTTGGGAGGGGTTTTACAGGGAGATCATGGCTACACCTTC	once	17	TRBV5-6	TRBJ1-2	NA
CASGQAESQPQHF	TGTGCCAGTGGACAGGCCGAGTCGCAGCCCCAGCATTTT	NA	13	TRBV6-1	TRBJ1-5	TRBD1
CAISARRSLAGGGLAEQYF	TGTGCCATCAGTGCACGCCGATCACTAGCGGGAGGAGGGTTGGCCGAGCAGTACTTC	few	19	TRBV10-3	TRBJ2-7	TRBD2
CASSLGRGSSYEQYF	TGTGCCAGCAGCTTAGGACGGGGAAGCTCCTACGAGCAGTACTTC	NA	15	TRBV7-6	TRBJ2-7	NA
CASSGLAGGSTDTQYF	TGTGCCAGCAGCGGACTAGCGGGAGGGAGCACAGATACGCAGTATTTT	NA	16	TRBV6-6	TRBJ2-3	TRBD2
CASSPDSSEQYF	TGTGCCAGCAGCCCGGACAGCTCCGAGCAGTACTTC	NA	12	TRBV5-5	TRBJ2-7	NA
CASSGPSTGTVDKNIQYF	TGTGCCAGCAGCGGACCAAGCACTGGGACAGTAGACAAAAACATTCAGTACTTC	NA	18	TRBV5-4	TRBJ2-4	TRBD1
CAWSVIGQGEAFF	TGTGCCTGGAGTGTAATCGGACAGGGAGAAGCTTTCTTT	NA	13	TRBV30	TRBJ1-1	TRBD1
CASSDRSNQPQHF	TGTGCCAGCAGTGACAGGAGTAATCAGCCCCAGCATTTT	few	13	TRBV6-5	TRBJ1-5	NA
CASSTRYQETQYF	TGTGCCAGCAGCACCCGGTATCAAGAGACCCAGTACTTC	NA	13	TRBV7-2	TRBJ2-5	NA
CASSGGWGVTNEKLFF	TGTGCCAGCAGTGGAGGATGGGGAGTAACTAATGAAAAACTGTTTTTT	few	16	TRBV6-1	TRBJ1-4	NA
CASRILGRSGTRGTGELFF	TGTGCCAGCAGGATACTAGGTCGGAGCGGGACCCGAGGCACCGGGGAGCTGTTTTTT	NA	19	TRBV7-8	TRBJ2-2	TRBD2
CASSQDRAGQPQHF	TGCGCCAGCAGCCAAGATCGGGCGGGTCAGCCCCAGCATTTT	NA	14	TRBV4-1	TRBJ1-5	NA
CASRGPAKNIQYF	TGTGCCAGTAGGGGGCCAGCCAAAAACATTCAGTACTTC	few	13	TRBV19	TRBJ2-4	NA
CASSQGSRAESETQYF	TGTGCCAGCAGCCAAGGGTCCAGGGCAGAGTCGGAGACCCAGTACTTC	NA	16	TRBV4-2	TRBJ2-5	NA
CASRPGTGGAGEKLFF	TGCGCCAGCAGACCCGGGACAGGGGGCGCGGGCGAAAAACTGTTTTTT	NA	16	TRBV5-1	TRBJ1-4	TRBD1
CASSLILAGARLSYNEQFF	TGTGCCAGCAGCCTCATCCTAGCGGGGGCAAGACTCTCCTACAATGAGCAGTTCTTC	NA	19	TRBV13	TRBJ2-1	TRBD2
CASSPGSFLNQPQHF	TGTGCCAGCAGCCCGGGGAGCTTCCTCAATCAGCCCCAGCATTTT	NA	15	TRBV28	TRBJ1-5	NA
CASSLIGGPDGTYEQYF	TGTGCCAGCAGCTTAATTGGGGGCCCGGACGGGACCTACGAGCAGTACTTC	NA	17	TRBV7-6	TRBJ2-7	NA
CASSHRVGGGYTF	TGTGCCAGCAGCCACAGGGTGGGGGGGGGCTACACCTTC	few	13	TRBV6-5	TRBJ1-2	NA
CASSLQAGGPNEQFF	TGTGCCAGCAGTTTGCAAGCGGGAGGGCCTAATGAGCAGTTCTTC	once	15	TRBV27	TRBJ2-1	TRBD2
CASSQVSGKDNEQFF	TGCGCCAGCAGCCAAGTCAGCGGGAAAGACAATGAGCAGTTCTTC	NA	15	TRBV4-1	TRBJ2-1	TRBD2
CASNSGSFMPYEQYF	TGTGCCAGCAACAGCGGGAGTTTTATGCCCTACGAGCAGTACTTC	NA	15	TRBV6-6	TRBJ2-7	TRBD2
CASSQGIVTEAFF	TGTGCCAGTAGTCAGGGGATTGTGACTGAAGCTTTCTTT	NA	13	TRBV19	TRBJ1-1	NA
CASSHPHRGYEPNTEAFF	TGTGCCAGCAGCCACCCCCACCGGGGTTACGAACCGAACACTGAAGCTTTCTTT	NA	18	TRBV5-6	TRBJ1-1	NA
CASREAGQGAGDTEAFF	TGTGCCAGCAGAGAAGCGGGGCAGGGGGCTGGAGACACTGAAGCTTTCTTT	NA	17	TRBV28	TRBJ1-1	TRBD1
CASSLGGVGSPLHF	TGTGCCAGCAGTTTGGGAGGAGTGGGTTCACCCCTCCACTTT	NA	14	TRBV28	TRBJ1-6	NA
CASSPVLAGLEQFF	TGTGCCAGCAGCCCCGTTCTAGCGGGATTAGAGCAGTTCTTC	few	14	TRBV27	TRBJ2-1	TRBD2
CSVGKREDIHTQYF	TGCAGCGTTGGGAAGCGGGAGGATATACATACGCAGTATTTT	NA	14	TRBV29-1	TRBJ2-3	TRBD2
CASTPVRDTGELFF	TGTGCCAGCACCCCCGTGAGGGACACCGGGGAGCTGTTTTTT	NA	14	TRBV9	TRBJ2-2	NA